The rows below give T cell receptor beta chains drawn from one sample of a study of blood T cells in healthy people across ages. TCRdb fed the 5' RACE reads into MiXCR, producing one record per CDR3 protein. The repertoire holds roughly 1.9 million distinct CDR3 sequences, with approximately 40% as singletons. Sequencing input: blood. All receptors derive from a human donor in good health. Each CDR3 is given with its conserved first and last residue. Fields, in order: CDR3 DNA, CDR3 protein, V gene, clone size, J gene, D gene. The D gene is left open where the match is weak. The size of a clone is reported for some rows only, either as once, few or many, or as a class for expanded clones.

TGCAGTGCTGGGGACGGGACTACTTTTTACGAGCAGTACTTC	CSAGDGTTFYEQYF	TRBV20-1	few	TRBJ2-7	TRBD2
TGTGCCAGCAGTTATCGACAGGGGGCAGGGAACACTGAAGCTTTCTTT	CASSYRQGAGNTEAFF	TRBV6-2/TRBV6-3	.	TRBJ1-1	TRBD1
TGTGCCAGCAGCCCTCCGACCATGGGACAGGGGGGCGAGCAGTACTTC	CASSPPTMGQGGEQYF	TRBV11-2	.	TRBJ2-7	TRBD1
TGTGCCAGCAGCCTAGACAGGGTGGGGAACACTGAAGCTTTCTTT	CASSLDRVGNTEAFF	TRBV5-4	.	TRBJ1-1	TRBD1
TGTGCCAGCAGCCAAGGAAAGTGCTACGAGCAGTACTTC	CASSQGKCYEQYF	TRBV14	.	TRBJ2-7	.
TGCAGTGCTAGAGAAATGGCGGGTGGACAGGGCAATCAGCCCCAGCATTTT	CSAREMAGGQGNQPQHF	TRBV20-1	.	TRBJ1-5	TRBD1
TGTGCCAGCAGCTTGTACAGGGGGCAGATATATGGCTACACCTTC	CASSLYRGQIYGYTF	TRBV7-3	few	TRBJ1-2	TRBD1
TGTGCCAGCAGCTTACCACGGGAGGAGCAGTACTTC	CASSLPREEQYF	TRBV7-2	.	TRBJ2-7	.
TGTGCCACAAAATTTCCAGGGGTCCACGAGCAGTACTTC	CATKFPGVHEQYF	TRBV28	.	TRBJ2-7	.
TGTGCCAGCCGGGGGCTTTATTCACCCCTCCACTTT	CASRGLYSPLHF	TRBV7-9	.	TRBJ1-6	.
TGTGCCAGCAGCCATCAAGGGAGCACAGGTACGCAGTATTTT	CASSHQGSTGTQYF	TRBV3-1	.	TRBJ2-3	.
TGTGCCAGCAGCCAAGATATTGACTACCGCCAGGCCTATGGCTACACCTTC	CASSQDIDYRQAYGYTF	TRBV14	few	TRBJ1-2	.
TGCGCCAGCAGCGGGAACAGACAAGAGACCCAGTACTTC	CASSGNRQETQYF	TRBV5-1	.	TRBJ2-5	.
TGCAGTGCTAGAGCAGGGGTACTCTACGAGCAGTACTTC	CSARAGVLYEQYF	TRBV20-1	.	TRBJ2-7	.
TGTGCCAGCAGTGTTCCTCAGGGTAATTATGGCTACACCTTC	CASSVPQGNYGYTF	TRBV6-6	few	TRBJ1-2	.
TGTGCCAGCAGTTCCCTGGTTACCTACGAGCAGTACTTC	CASSSLVTYEQYF	TRBV27	.	TRBJ2-7	.
TGTGCCAGCAGCTTCACCACGACTAGTGGAGGGTATTACAATGAGCAGTTCTTC	CASSFTTTSGGYYNEQFF	TRBV7-6	.	TRBJ2-1	.
TGTGCCAGCAGCCTACAGGGGCCCGCTAACGCCGAGCAGTACTTC	CASSLQGPANAEQYF	TRBV7-2	few	TRBJ2-7	TRBD1
TGTGCCAGCAGGGACCTCCCCGACGAGCAGTACTTC	CASRDLPDEQYF	TRBV2	.	TRBJ2-7	.
TGCAGTGCTGCGGTACAGGGGTTTCATTCACCCCTCCACTTT	CSAAVQGFHSPLHF	TRBV20-1	few	TRBJ1-6	TRBD1
TGCGCCAGCAGCGGGAGAGGGTCCGTGGCGGTCGAGCAGTACTTC	CASSGRGSVAVEQYF	TRBV5-1	many	TRBJ2-7	.
TGTGCCAGCAGGACCGGGACAGGGGAGTATTTT	CASRTGTGEYF	TRBV6-5	few	TRBJ2-3	TRBD1
TGCAGTGGAGACGCCCGCACAGATACGCAGTATTTT	CSGDARTDTQYF	TRBV20-1	few	TRBJ2-3	.
TGTGCCAGCAGGAGAACTCCTGATGAGCAGTTCTTC	CASRRTPDEQFF	TRBV6-2/TRBV6-3	.	TRBJ2-1	.
TGCGCCAGCAGCCGCAGAGCGATTAGCGGGGGCTTTAGCTCCTACGAGCAGTACTTC	CASSRRAISGGFSSYEQYF	TRBV4-3	.	TRBJ2-7	TRBD2
TGTGCCAGCAGCTTATTCTATCAAAGCAATCAGCCCCAGCATTTT	CASSLFYQSNQPQHF	TRBV7-2	few	TRBJ1-5	.
TGTGCCAGCAGTTACATAGCGGGGGGTTACAATGAGCAGTTCTTC	CASSYIAGGYNEQFF	TRBV6-2/TRBV6-3	.	TRBJ2-1	TRBD2
TGCAGCGTTGAACTAGACCATCAGGGCTATGGCTACACCTTC	CSVELDHQGYGYTF	TRBV29-1	.	TRBJ1-2	.
TGTGCCAGCAGTTACTCAGGCAGGGGAAACCACGAGCAGTACTTC	CASSYSGRGNHEQYF	TRBV6-6	few	TRBJ2-7	.
TGCAGTGCTTCAATAGACCCCGACCACAATGAGCAGTTCTTC	CSASIDPDHNEQFF	TRBV20-1	.	TRBJ2-1	.
TGTGCCTGCGCCTTCCCCCCTTTGGGCGGGGACTCTGGGGCCAACGTCCTGACTTTC	CACAFPPLGGDSGANVLTF	TRBV21-1	.	TRBJ2-6	.
TGTGCCAGCAGTCCCGGGTACCCCGACGGTGAGCAGTTCTTC	CASSPGYPDGEQFF	TRBV28	few	TRBJ2-1	.
TGCAGTGCTAGAGACTCCCGGCGGGTAGGAGAAAAACTGTTTTTT	CSARDSRRVGEKLFF	TRBV20-1	.	TRBJ1-4	.
TGTGCCAGCAGTTTAGCGGGGAGGAGCACTGAAGCTTTCTTT	CASSLAGRSTEAFF	TRBV12-3/TRBV12-4	.	TRBJ1-1	.
TGTGCCAGCAACTCCCTGACGGGAGACCGCTCTGGGGCCAACGTCCTGACTTTC	CASNSLTGDRSGANVLTF	TRBV7-9	once	TRBJ2-6	.
TGTGCCAGCAGCTTGGACAGGTTTAACTATGGCTACACCTTC	CASSLDRFNYGYTF	TRBV7-9	many	TRBJ1-2	TRBD1
.	CASSFGHQEGGYTFGSGTNVLTF	TRBV5-1	.	TRBJ2-6	.
TGTGCCAGCAGCCGCACGCGAGGTTCCTACAATGAGCAGTTCTTC	CASSRTRGSYNEQFF	TRBV7-3	once	TRBJ2-1	.